This paragraph covers one T cell receptor beta chain sequence. The data stem from a study of technical replicates of blood from four donors. TCRdb's table, derived via immunoSEQ multiplex PCR, lists solely in-frame clones and lacks some. The sample carries 85,000 to 95,000 clones, about 96% recorded once. V lost 5 bases to trimming and J lost 8 bases; unmatched junction nucleotides: 9. CDR3 length: 15 residues. Germline CDR1 and CDR2: SGHVS and FNYEAQ. Sequencing input: T cells isolated from PBMCs. This sequence was found in a human donor in good health. The chain employs TRBV7-6 and TRBJ2-3; 11 nucleotides line up with TRBD2. The CDR3 nucleotides are TGTGCCAGCAGCCCTGGACTAGCGGGCCTAGGTACGCAGTATTTT. This gives the protein CASSPGLAGLGTQYF.